What follows are 16 T cell receptor beta chains derived from one specimen sequenced in a study of response to subunit inactivated influenza vaccine. Using its own MiXCR run on the RT-PCR reads, TCRdb lists one record per CDR3 protein. Counted here are roughly 780,000 distinct CDR3 sequences, roughly 18% occurring once; the ten biggest clones make up approximately 11%. The material was PBMCs from blood, obtained 5 days after vaccination. The receptors here all came from a man aged 50 or older who received an inactivated influenza vaccine.

This chain links TRBV20-1 with TRBJ1-1, with TRBD1 matching over 7 bases. This CDR3 region has 13 residues. The germline V gene encodes CDR1 DFQATT and CDR2 SNEGSKA (reference sequence). V dropped 5 bases and J dropped 4; count of bases not matched to a gene: 7. The CDR3 loop is CSALQGRGTEAFF. The CDR3 DNA follows: TGCAGTGCTTTACAGGGGCGGGGCACTGAAGCTTTCTTT.

This clonotype was detected a few times. The J gene is TRBJ1-5, the V gene TRBV28; no firm D call. Trimming pared 6 bases from V and 11 bases from J, leaving 23 bases between. Germline values: CDR1 MDHEN, CDR2 SYDVKM. The CDR3 spans 15 residues. The CDR3 region is CASRLHQVPGTAQHF. For the CDR3, the DNA is TGTGCCAGCAGGCTCCATCAGGTCCCCGGTACGGCCCAGCATTTT.

The chain employs TRBV7-3 and TRBJ2-1; D may be TRBD1 (6 bases). Trimming cost V 4 bases and J 16 bases, with 20 bases left between them. The CDR3 totals 13 residues. CDR1 SGHTA and CDR2 FQGTGA come from the germline V gene. The CDR3 DNA reads as TGTGCCAGCAGCTCAAGCAGACAGGACGTTAAATTCTTC. It is translated as CASSSSRQDVKFF. Filled out from reference TRBV7-3 and TRBJ2-1, the complete variable domain reads GAGVSQTPSNKVTEKGKYVELRCDPISGHTALYWYRQSLGQGPEFLIYFQGTGAADDSGLPNDRFFAVRPEGSVSTLKIQRTERGDSAVYLCASSSSRQDVKFFGPGTRLTVL.

This clonotype occurred many times. In DNA form, the CDR3 reads TGTGCCAGCAGTGACGGGACAGCCAATCAGCCCCAGCATTTT. This encodes CASSDGTANQPQHF. V and J are TRBV6-1 and TRBJ1-5; 7 bases map to TRBD1. This CDR3 region has 14 residues. Germline CDR1 reads MNHNS; CDR2 reads SASEGT. The J segment lost 3 bases and the V segment lost 3 bases, leaving 2 bases of the junction unmatched.

The chain combines TRBV7-8 with TRBJ2-7, with 10 bases aligning to TRBD1. Looked up from germline, CDR1 is SGHVS and CDR2 is FQNEAQ. V gave up 4 bases and J gave up 4 bases; unmatched junction bases: 13. This CDR3 contains 17 residues. The CDR3 reads CASSSWTGGSPPYEQYF. The CDR3 DNA sequence: TGTGCCAGCAGCTCCTGGACAGGGGGGAGCCCGCCTTACGAGCAGTACTTC.

This clonotype has only a few counts. V gene TRBV7-2 combines with J gene TRBJ2-1; TRBD1 or TRBD2 may be the D gene (5 bases each). V was pared by 7 bases and J by 10 bases, with 17 bases between. There are 13 residues in the CDR3. The germline V gene has CDR1 SGHTA and CDR2 FQGNSA. In DNA, the CDR3 is TGTGCCAGCAACCTGGGGGTCGAGGACGAGCAGTTCTTC. As protein: CASNLGVEDEQFF.

This clonotype appeared many times. The chain uses TRBV5-1 and TRBJ2-1; 11 bases agree with TRBD2. Germline V gives CDR1 SGHRS, CDR2 YFSETQ. This CDR3 is built from 15 residues. V gave up 6 bases and J gave up 4 bases; unmatched junction bases: 6. The CDR3 here is CASTLAGGSYNEQFF. In DNA, the CDR3 is TGCGCCAGCACCTTAGCGGGAGGGTCTTACAATGAGCAGTTCTTC.

The chain uses TRBV4-1 and TRBJ1-2, with D maybe TRBD1 (6 bases). Between the trimmed V and J ends, which lost 1 base and 4 bases, there was a span of 19 bases. The CDR3 extends over 17 amino acids. Looked up from germline, CDR1 is MGHRA and CDR2 is YSYEKL. The CDR3 sequence is CASSQVGRTETIYGYTF. The CDR3 nucleotides read TGCGCCAGCAGCCAAGTCGGGCGGACAGAAACAATCTATGGCTACACCTTC.

The gene calls are TRBV28 and TRBJ2-1; TRBD1 matches 7 bases. The ends lost 0 bases at V and 3 bases at J; junction bases unmatched: 2. This CDR3 region has 15 residues. CDR1 is MDHEN and CDR2 is SYDVKM in the germline V gene. The CDR3 nucleotides are TGTGCCAGCAGTTTATGGAGACAGGGCTACAATGAGCAGTTCTTC. Protein product: CASSLWRQGYNEQFF.

The rearrangement joins TRBV7-9 to TRBJ2-3; no firm D call. Germline V lookup: CDR1 SEHNR, CDR2 FQNEAQ (reference sequence). The CDR3 sequence is 11 residues long. Trimming left V 5 bases short and J 5 bases short, with 5 bases between. CDR3 loop: CASSRRDTQYF. As DNA, the CDR3 is TGTGCCAGCAGCCGTCGAGATACGCAGTATTTT.

The chain uses TRBV28 and TRBJ1-3; D is uncertain. Trimming left V 3 bases short and J 11 bases short, with 11 bases between. This CDR3 has 12 residues. CDR1 MDHEN and CDR2 SYDVKM come from the germline V gene. CDR3 coding DNA: TGTGCCAGCAGTTTTGGTCAGAGGGCCATATATTTT. Translation gives CASSFGQRAIYF.

This clonotype was detected only a few times. This chain links TRBV4-3 with TRBJ2-6; D not resolved. This CDR3 is 15 amino acids long. V lost 7 bases and J lost 0, with 10 bases in between. CDR1 is LGHNA and CDR2 is YSLEER in the germline V gene. DNA of the CDR3: TGCGCCAGCACCCCCTTTCACTCTGGGGCCAACGTCCTGACTTTC. As protein: CASTPFHSGANVLTF.

There are many counts of this clonotype. The rearrangement joins TRBV6-5 to TRBJ1-3; D is uncertain. V was pared by 0 bases and J by 0 bases, with 9 bases between. This CDR3 has 16 amino acids. CDR1 and CDR2 (germline): MNHEY, SVGAGI. The CDR3 loop reads CASSYSGRISGNTIYF. The CDR3 DNA reads as TGTGCCAGCAGTTACTCAGGACGGATCTCTGGAAACACCATATATTTT.

The chain joins TRBV11-2 to TRBJ2-1; 8 nucleotides align to TRBD2. CDR3 length: 14 amino acids. In germline, CDR1 is SGHAT, CDR2 FQNNGV. Unmatched junction bases numbered 5, after V lost 2 bases and J lost 8 bases. In DNA form, the CDR3 reads TGTGCCAGCAGCTTAATCAGCGGGGGCGATGAGCAGTTCTTC. It is translated as CASSLISGGDEQFF.

This clonotype was detected only a few times. The chain recombines TRBV30 with TRBJ2-3, with D possibly being TRBD2 (6 bases). The V end was cut by 2 bases, the J end by 4 bases, with 13 bases between. Germline V gene lookup returns CDR1 GTSNPN and CDR2 SVGIG (reference sequence). This CDR3 comprises 14 residues. As DNA, the CDR3 is TGTGCCTGGAGTTTACTAGCAATGGCAGATACGCAGTATTTT. Translating it yields CAWSLLAMADTQYF.

This clonotype was recorded a few times. The rearrangement joins TRBV6-1 to TRBJ1-5; 7 positions agree with TRBD1. CDR1 and CDR2 (germline): MNHNS, SASEGT. V was pared by 7 bases and J by 5 bases, with 5 bases of the junction left unmatched. There are 13 residues in the CDR3. The DNA of the CDR3 is TGTGCCAGCAAGACAGGGAGGGATCAGCCCCAGCATTTT. Amino acid sequence: CASKTGRDQPQHF.